This T cell receptor beta chain was retrieved from a study of T-cell reconstitution after alpha-beta-depleted transplantation in children. This clonotype was seen a handful of times. This CDR3 region has 18 residues. CDR1 is MNHNY, CDR2 SVGAGI, per germline (reference sequence). The junction had 13 bases not matched to a gene; V was cut back by 5 bases and J by 0 bases. Preparing the TCRbeta library involved the use of unique molecular identifiers. TCRdb re-called the PCR reads through MiXCR, storing one row per CDR3 protein. The data hold about 510,000 distinct CDR3 sequences, with roughly 11% observed a single time.

This receptor was taken from a female patient aged 2 to 10 who had a stem cell transplant for aplastic anemia, so the T cells may come from the graft donor. The sequencing here drew on PBMCs, mostly from graft donor cells, taken 180 days after TCRalphabeta/CD19-depleted stem cell transplant. The rearrangement uses TRBV6-6 and TRBJ2-1; 7 bases are a match to TRBD2. CDR3 loop: CASSPGLPIESSYNEQFF. The DNA of the CDR3 is TGTGCCAGCAGTCCGGGACTACCAATTGAAAGCTCCTACAATGAGCAGTTCTTC.